The entry below describes one TCR beta chain. Its matching antigen is unknown. Germline-derived CDR1 and CDR2 are MNHEY and SVGAGI. V lost 6 bases to trimming and J lost 1 base; unmatched junction nucleotides: 5. The CDR3 length is 14 residues. The data stem from a study of cytomegalovirus exposure and HLA in healthy donors. The wider study: Unique TCRs from HLA-typed donors, 65 million to 85 million of them, were held in an early data release. Approximately 81% of 350 to 400 genotyped donors fell in the Caucasian-associated ancestry cluster. The study, taken as a whole, reports: In vitro, three CMV-associated chains proved specific for CMV antigens. Apparent HLA restriction characterized most CMV-associated TCR beta chains in a later analysis.

The primer mix had 60 Vbeta and 13 Jbeta primers. Some clones are missing from TCRdb's copy, which holds only in-frame ones; the method was immunoSEQ multiplex PCR. Here the sample table reports some 200,000 clones. Input material: PBMCs. The chain uses TRBV6-5 and TRBJ2-7, with 8 bases identical to TRBD1. The TCR originated in a girl aged 2-9 years in good health and CMV-seropositive. In DNA, the CDR3 is TGTGCCAGCAGGAAAGACAGGGGATCCTACGAGCAGTACTTC. It codes for CASRKDRGSYEQYF.